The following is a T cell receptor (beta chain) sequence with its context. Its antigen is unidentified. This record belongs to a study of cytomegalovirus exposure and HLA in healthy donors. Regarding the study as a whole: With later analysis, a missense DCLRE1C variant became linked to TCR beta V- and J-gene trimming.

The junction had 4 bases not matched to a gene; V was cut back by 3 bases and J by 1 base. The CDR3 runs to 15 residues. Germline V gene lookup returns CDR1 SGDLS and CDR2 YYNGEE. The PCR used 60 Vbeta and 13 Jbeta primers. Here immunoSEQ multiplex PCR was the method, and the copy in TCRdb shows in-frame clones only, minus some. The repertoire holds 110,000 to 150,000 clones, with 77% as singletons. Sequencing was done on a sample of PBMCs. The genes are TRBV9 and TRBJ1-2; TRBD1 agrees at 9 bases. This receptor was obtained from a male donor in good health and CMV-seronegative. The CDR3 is CASSARGQGNYGYTF. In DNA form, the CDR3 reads TGTGCCAGCAGCGCGAGGGGACAGGGTAACTATGGCTACACCTTC. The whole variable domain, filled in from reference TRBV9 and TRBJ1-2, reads DSGVTQTPKHLITATGQRVTLRCSPRSGDLSVYWYQQSLDQGLQFLIQYYNGEERAKGNILERFSAQQFPDLHSELNLSSLELGDSALYFCASSARGQGNYGYTFGSGTRLTVV.